This T cell receptor (beta chain) was observed in a study of technical replicates of blood from four donors. Profiled with immunoSEQ multiplex PCR; TCRdb holds only in-frame clones, not every one. Among 55,000 to 75,000 clones listed, approximately 92% were seen once. CDR3 length: 17 amino acids. Between the trimmed V and J ends, which lost 4 bases and 7 bases, there was a span of 20 bases. The germline V gene has CDR1 PRHDT and CDR2 FYEKMQ (reference sequence). The sample was PBMCs. The TCR comes from a human donor in good health. Some clones in this sample may be carry-over from other donors' samples. The chain joins TRBV13 to TRBJ1-6, with D perhaps matching TRBD1 (6 bases). CDR3 DNA: TGTGCCAGCAGCTATTATCCGGGACAACAGCCGAATTCACCCCTCCACTTT. The encoded protein is CASSYYPGQQPNSPLHF.